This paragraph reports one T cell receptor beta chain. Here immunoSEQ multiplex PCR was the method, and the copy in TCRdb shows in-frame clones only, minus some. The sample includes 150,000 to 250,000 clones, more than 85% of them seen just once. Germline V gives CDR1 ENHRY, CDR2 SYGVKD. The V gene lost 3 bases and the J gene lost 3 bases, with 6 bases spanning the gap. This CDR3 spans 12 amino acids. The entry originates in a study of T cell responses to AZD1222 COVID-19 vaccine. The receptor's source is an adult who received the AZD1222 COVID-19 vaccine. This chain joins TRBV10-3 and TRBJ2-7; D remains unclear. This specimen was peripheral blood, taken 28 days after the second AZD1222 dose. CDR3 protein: CAISETSYEQYF. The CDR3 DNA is TGTGCCATCAGTGAAACGAGCTACGAGCAGTACTTC.